A single sample is the source of the 15 T cell receptor beta chains below, sequenced in a study of cytomegalovirus exposure and HLA in healthy donors. The PCR ran on 60 Vbeta and 13 Jbeta primers. Profiled with immunoSEQ multiplex PCR; TCRdb holds only in-frame clones, not every one. The sample holds 110,000 to 150,000 clones, around 73% seen once. The sample consisted of PBMCs. These receptors were obtained from a female donor in good health and CMV-seronegative.

The gene calls are TRBV5-1 and TRBJ1-2; 10 bases align to TRBD1. V lost 1 base and J lost 6; bases outside the gene matches: 3. The CDR3 runs to 14 residues. In germline, CDR1 is SGHRS, CDR2 YFSETQ. CDR3 residues: CASSLFGTGDGYTF. CDR3 DNA sequence: TGCGCCAGCAGCTTGTTTGGGACAGGGGATGGCTACACCTTC.

The chain recombines TRBV30 with TRBJ1-2; D is undetermined. This CDR3 has 12 amino acids. The V end was cut by 4 bases, the J end by 6 bases, with 12 bases between. Germline values: CDR1 GTSNPN, CDR2 SVGIG (reference sequence). Written as DNA, the CDR3 is TGTGCCTGGAATGGTCTGGCGGATGGCTACACCTTC. It specifies CAWNGLADGYTF.

CDR3 coding DNA: TGTGCCAGCAGCTTGGAGGGGGTGAGAACCGGCCCAGAGCAGTTCTTC. Its protein product is CASSLEGVRTGPEQFF. This sequence joins TRBV5-6 and TRBJ2-1; D may be TRBD1 (6 bases). The CDR3 has 16 residues. Deletions cut 0 bases from V and 10 bases from J, with 20 bases between. Per germline, CDR1 SGHDT and CDR2 YYEEEE.

The chain links TRBV27 to TRBJ1-5; weak D call: TRBD1 (6 bases). V shed 9 bases and J shed 2 bases, with 17 bases lying between them. Looked up from germline, CDR1 is MNHEY and CDR2 is SMNVEV (reference sequence). CDR3 size: 15 residues. The DNA for the CDR3 is TGTGCCAGGGGGACACCGAAGGTGGGCAATCAGCCCCAGCATTTT. Protein product: CARGTPKVGNQPQHF.

The V gene is TRBV28, the J gene TRBJ2-7; TRBD1 might be the D (5 bases). The CDR3 has 15 residues. Per germline, CDR1 MDHEN and CDR2 SYDVKM. V shed 5 bases and J shed 1 base, with 15 bases lying between them. Here the CDR3 reads CASSPLTDSSYEQYF. For the CDR3, the DNA is TGTGCCAGCAGTCCCCTGACAGACTCTTCCTACGAGCAGTACTTC.

CDR3 bases: TGTGCCACCCGGCCGTGGGGCGCACTTTCCCCTTATGGCTACACCTTC. Its protein is CATRPWGALSPYGYTF. The V call is TRBV28, the J call TRBJ1-2; D is possibly TRBD1 (5 bases). The germline V gene encodes CDR1 MDHEN and CDR2 SYDVKM. The CDR3 loop spans 16 amino acids. With 10 bases removed from V and 5 bases from J, the gap between germline ends came to 26 bases.

As regards this clone: Mismatch with germline at one junction end may stem from a read error. V usage is TRBV25-1 and J usage is TRBJ1-2; 12 bases agree with TRBD1. Germline assignment: CDR1 MGHDK and CDR2 SYGVNS. This CDR3 has 14 amino acids. CDR3 sequence: CASSLGQGAYGYPF. The CDR3 DNA sequence: TGTGCCAGTTCTCTGGGACAGGGGGCTTATGGCTACCCCTTC.

This clone was picked up a small number of times. The chain has TRBV10-2 and TRBJ1-1; no reliable D call. Germline V lookup: CDR1 WSHSY, CDR2 SAAADI. V lost 7 bases to trimming and J lost 5 bases, with 14 bases between them. This CDR3 is built from 13 residues. The CDR3 loop is CASTGVKMTEAFF. CDR3 bases: TGCGCCAGCACCGGGGTCAAGATGACTGAAGCTTTCTTT.

CDR3 DNA sequence: TGTGCCTGGAGTGTATGGAGCAGCAATGAGCAGTTCTTC. Protein sequence: CAWSVWSSNEQFF. The chain carries TRBV30 and TRBJ2-1, with unresolved D. The V gene lost 0 bases and the J gene lost 6 bases, with 9 bases spanning the gap. The CDR3 is 13 residues long. The germline gives CDR1 GTSNPN, CDR2 SVGIG (reference sequence).

The chain has TRBV2 and TRBJ1-5, with TRBD1 matching 10 bases. CDR3 length: 14 residues. Trimming at V came to 5 bases and at J to 5 bases, leaving 3 bases not matched to a gene. The V gene's germline CDR1 is SNHLY and CDR2 FYNNEI. The CDR3 here is CASSRGTGDQPQHF. DNA for the CDR3: TGTGCCAGCAGTCGGGGGACAGGGGATCAGCCCCAGCATTTT.

The rearrangement links TRBV9 to TRBJ1-2; 9 positions agree with TRBD1. CDR3 length: 15 amino acids. V lost 3 bases to trimming and J lost 8 bases; unmatched junction nucleotides: 11. Germline loops: CDR1 SGDLS, CDR2 YYNGEE. CDR3 loop: CASSAGGDRVRGYTF. As DNA, the CDR3 is TGTGCCAGCAGCGCGGGGGGGGACAGGGTCAGAGGCTACACCTTC.

V and J are TRBV28 and TRBJ2-7; 9 nucleotides line up with TRBD1. Germline V gives CDR1 MDHEN, CDR2 SYDVKM. V was pared by 3 bases and J by 4 bases, with 10 bases of the junction left unmatched. The CDR3 consists of 16 residues. This CDR3 is CASSFEYRDRAYEQYF. The CDR3 coding sequence is TGTGCCAGCAGTTTCGAATACCGGGACAGGGCTTACGAGCAGTACTTC. Together with reference TRBV28 and TRBJ2-7, the CDR3 gives the full variable domain: DVKVTQSSRYLVKRTGEKVFLECVQDMDHENMFWYRQDPGLGLRLIYFSYDVKMKEKGDIPEGYSVSREKKERFSLILESASTNQTSMYLCASSFEYRDRAYEQYFGPGTRLTVT.

This chain links TRBV4-3 with TRBJ1-2, with a possible D match to TRBD1 (6 bases). The CDR3 contains 17 residues. Trimming stripped 0 bases from V and 1 base from J, with 15 bases between. From germline, CDR1 is LGHNA and CDR2 YSLEER. Written as DNA, the CDR3 is TGCGCCAGCAGCCAAGATCAAACAGGGTGGAATAACTATGGCTACACCTTC. As protein: CASSQDQTGWNNYGYTF.

V is TRBV7-8 and J is TRBJ2-5; D might be TRBD1 (5 bases). CDR1 and CDR2 (germline): SGHVS, FQNEAQ. This CDR3 spans 14 amino acids. V was trimmed by 1 base and J by 4 bases, leaving 10 bases between them. The CDR3 protein is CASSLVRVGETQYF. The CDR3 coding sequence is TGTGCCAGCAGCTTAGTCAGGGTGGGAGAGACCCAGTACTTC.

The J gene is TRBJ1-2, the V gene TRBV9; D might be TRBD1 (5 bases). Trimming removed 3 bases from V and 6 bases from J, with 12 bases in between. CDR1 is SGDLS, CDR2 YYNGEE, per germline. This CDR3 is 13 amino acids long. The CDR3 reads CASSAPGGDGYTF. CDR3 in DNA: TGTGCCAGCAGCGCCCCGGGGGGGGATGGCTACACCTTC.